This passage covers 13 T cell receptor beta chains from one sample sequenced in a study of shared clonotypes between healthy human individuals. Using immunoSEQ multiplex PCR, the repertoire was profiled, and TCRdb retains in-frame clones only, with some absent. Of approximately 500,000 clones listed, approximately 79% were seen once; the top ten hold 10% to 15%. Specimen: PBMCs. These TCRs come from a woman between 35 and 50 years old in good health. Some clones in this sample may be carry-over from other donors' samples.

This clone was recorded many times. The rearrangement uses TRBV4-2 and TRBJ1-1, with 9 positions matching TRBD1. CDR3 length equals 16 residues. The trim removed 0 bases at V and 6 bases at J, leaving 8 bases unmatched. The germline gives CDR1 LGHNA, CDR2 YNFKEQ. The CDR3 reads CASSQEGDRAFAEAFF. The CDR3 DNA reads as TGTGCCAGCAGCCAAGAGGGGGACAGGGCGTTTGCTGAAGCTTTCTTT.

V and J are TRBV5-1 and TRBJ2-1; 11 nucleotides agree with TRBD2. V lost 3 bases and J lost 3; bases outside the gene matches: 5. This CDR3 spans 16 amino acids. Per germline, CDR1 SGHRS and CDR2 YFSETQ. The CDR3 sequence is CASSSGTSGYYNEQFF. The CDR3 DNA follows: TGCGCCAGCAGCTCCGGGACTAGCGGATACTACAATGAGCAGTTCTTC.

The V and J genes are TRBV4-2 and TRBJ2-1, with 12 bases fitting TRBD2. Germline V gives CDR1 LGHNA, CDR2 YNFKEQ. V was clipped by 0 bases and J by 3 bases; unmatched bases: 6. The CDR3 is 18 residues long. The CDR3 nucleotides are TGTGCCAGCAGCCAAGAACTAGCGGGAGGACCCGGCTACAATGAGCAGTTCTTC. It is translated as CASSQELAGGPGYNEQFF.

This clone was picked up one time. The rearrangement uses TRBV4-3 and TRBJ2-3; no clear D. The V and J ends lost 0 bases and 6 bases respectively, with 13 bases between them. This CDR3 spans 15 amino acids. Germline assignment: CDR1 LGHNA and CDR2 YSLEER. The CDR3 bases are TGCGCCAGCAGCCAAGATCGTCCCGGAAGGGATACGCAGTATTTT. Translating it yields CASSQDRPGRDTQYF.

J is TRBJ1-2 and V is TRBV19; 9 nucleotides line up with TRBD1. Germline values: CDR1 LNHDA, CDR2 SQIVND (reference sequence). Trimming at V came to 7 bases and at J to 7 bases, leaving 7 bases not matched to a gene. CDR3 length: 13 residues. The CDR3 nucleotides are TGTGCCAGTATGGATACAGGGGGCATTGGCTACACCTTC. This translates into CASMDTGGIGYTF. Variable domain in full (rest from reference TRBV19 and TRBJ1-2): DGGITQSPKYLFRKEGQNVTLSCEQNLNHDAMYWYRQDPGQGLRLIYYSQIVNDFQKGDIAEGYSVSREKKESFPLTVTSAQKNPTAFYLCASMDTGGIGYTFGSGTRLTVV.

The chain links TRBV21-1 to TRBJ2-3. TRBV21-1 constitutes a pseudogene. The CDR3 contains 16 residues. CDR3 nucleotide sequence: TGTGCCAGCCACAGCCGTCATGCGGAAAGCACAGATACGCAGTATTTT. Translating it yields CASHSRHAESTDTQYF.

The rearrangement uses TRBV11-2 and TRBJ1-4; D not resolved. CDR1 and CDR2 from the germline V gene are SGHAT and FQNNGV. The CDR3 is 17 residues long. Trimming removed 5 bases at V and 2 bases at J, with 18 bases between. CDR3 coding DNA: TGTGCCAGCAGCCACCGTCTTATAGGCCCCACTAATGAAAAACTGTTTTTT. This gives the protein CASSHRLIGPTNEKLFF.

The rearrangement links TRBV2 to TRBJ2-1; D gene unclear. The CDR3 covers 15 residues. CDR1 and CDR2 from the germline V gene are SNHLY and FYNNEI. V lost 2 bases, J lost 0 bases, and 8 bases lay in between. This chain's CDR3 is CASSERGPSYNEQFF. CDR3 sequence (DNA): TGTGCCAGCAGTGAACGCGGTCCCTCCTACAATGAGCAGTTCTTC.

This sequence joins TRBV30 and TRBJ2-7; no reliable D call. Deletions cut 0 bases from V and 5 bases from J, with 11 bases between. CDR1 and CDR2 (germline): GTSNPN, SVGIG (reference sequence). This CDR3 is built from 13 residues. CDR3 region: CAWSVLGPDEQYF. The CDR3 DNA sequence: TGTGCCTGGAGTGTACTTGGTCCGGACGAGCAGTACTTC.

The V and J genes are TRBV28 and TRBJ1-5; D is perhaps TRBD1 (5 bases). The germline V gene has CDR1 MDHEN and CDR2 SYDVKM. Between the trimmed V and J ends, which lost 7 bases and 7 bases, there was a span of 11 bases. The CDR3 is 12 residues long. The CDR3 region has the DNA TGTGCCAGCACGGGGGGTTACCAGCCCCAGCATTTT. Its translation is CASTGGYQPQHF.

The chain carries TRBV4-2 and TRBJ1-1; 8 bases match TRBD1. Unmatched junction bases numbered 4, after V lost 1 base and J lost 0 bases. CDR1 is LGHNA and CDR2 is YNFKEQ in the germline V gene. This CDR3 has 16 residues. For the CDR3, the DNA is TGTGCCAGCAGCCAAGGACCGGACAGGGTGAACACTGAAGCTTTCTTT. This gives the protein CASSQGPDRVNTEAFF.

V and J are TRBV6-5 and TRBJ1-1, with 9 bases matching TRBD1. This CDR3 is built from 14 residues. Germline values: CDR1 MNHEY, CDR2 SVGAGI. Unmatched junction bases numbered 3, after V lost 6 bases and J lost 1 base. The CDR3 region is CASSRTGANTEAFF. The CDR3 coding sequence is TGTGCCAGCAGCCGGACAGGGGCGAACACTGAAGCTTTCTTT.

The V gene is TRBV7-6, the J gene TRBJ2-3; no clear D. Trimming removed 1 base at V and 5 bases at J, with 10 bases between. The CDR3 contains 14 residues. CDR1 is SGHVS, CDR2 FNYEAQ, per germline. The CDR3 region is CASSLGVGGDTQYF. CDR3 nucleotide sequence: TGTGCCAGCAGCTTAGGAGTCGGCGGAGATACGCAGTATTTT.